This T cell receptor (beta chain) was retrieved from a study of shared clonotypes between healthy human individuals. Study context: Researchers drew samples from two women and three men aged 18 to 49.

The length of the CDR3 is 14 residues. The ends were cut back, 7 bases at V and 0 bases at J, with 9 bases in the middle. The germline V gene has CDR1 LNHDA and CDR2 SQIVND (reference sequence). Using immunoSEQ multiplex PCR, the repertoire was profiled, and TCRdb retains in-frame clones only, with some absent. In the table there are roughly 450,000 clones, 70% to 80% of which are singletons. The specimen was PBMCs. The chain carries TRBV19 and TRBJ1-4; possible D gene TRBD1, 5 bases. The clonotype was recovered from a woman in her thirties or forties in good health. Some clones in this sample may be carry-over from other donors' samples. The CDR3 loop reads CASTDRATNEKLFF. CDR3 in DNA: TGTGCCAGTACTGACAGAGCAACTAATGAAAAACTGTTTTTT. The full variable domain, completed using reference TRBV19 and TRBJ1-4, is DGGITQSPKYLFRKEGQNVTLSCEQNLNHDAMYWYRQDPGQGLRLIYYSQIVNDFQKGDIAEGYSVSREKKESFPLTVTSAQKNPTAFYLCASTDRATNEKLFFGSGTQLSVL.